The rows below give T cell receptor beta chains drawn from one sample of a study of Ad26.COV2.S vaccination and SARS-CoV-2 variants. Profiling relied on immunoSEQ multiplex PCR, and the TCRdb table lists in-frame clones only, not all of them. The table lists some 400,000 clones, about 88% of them singletons. Sequences were derived from peripheral blood, sampled in a trial of Ad26.COV2.S vaccine versus placebo. Receptor source: a person aged 18-65 years who received the Ad26.COV2.S COVID-19 vaccine or a placebo. Each CDR3 is given with its conserved first and last residue. D genes are given only for firm matches. The size entry is marked missing in some rows and otherwise reads once, few, many or a size class.

clone_size	d_call	v_call	j_call	cdr3_aa	cdr3_nt
NA	TRBD1	TRBV5-1	TRBJ1-1	CASSFGQGATNTEAFF	TGCGCCAGCAGCTTCGGACAGGGGGCCACGAACACTGAAGCTTTCTTT
NA	NA	TRBV12-3/TRBV12-4	TRBJ2-3	CASSKMGTQYF	TGTGCCAGCAGCAAAATGGGTACGCAGTATTTT
once	TRBD2	TRBV29-1	TRBJ2-3	CSVVPTSGRTDTQYF	TGCAGCGTTGTTCCGACTAGCGGTCGCACAGATACGCAGTATTTT
NA	TRBD1	TRBV15	TRBJ1-4	CATSRATGHNEKLFF	TGTGCCACCAGCAGAGCGACAGGGCATAATGAAAAACTGTTTTTT
NA	NA	TRBV13	TRBJ2-5	CASSLQETQYF	TGTGCCAGCAGCCTACAAGAGACCCAGTACTTC
NA	NA	TRBV2	TRBJ2-5	CASDWGGETQYF	TGTGCCAGCGACTGGGGTGGGGAGACCCAGTACTTC
NA	NA	TRBV29-1	TRBJ2-2	CSVAWTTYTGELFF	TGCAGCGTTGCCTGGACAACTTACACCGGGGAGCTGTTTTTT
once	TRBD2	TRBV7-9	TRBJ2-1	CASSFATSGRQGEQFF	TGTGCCAGCAGCTTTGCAACTAGCGGGAGACAGGGTGAGCAGTTCTTC
NA	NA	TRBV12-5	TRBJ1-1	CASGLGQTAEAFF	TGTGCTAGTGGTTTGGGACAGACCGCTGAAGCTTTCTTT
NA	NA	TRBV11-3	TRBJ2-1	CASSYRTPLWGEQFF	TGTGCCAGCAGTTATCGGACTCCACTCTGGGGTGAGCAGTTCTTC
NA	NA	TRBV28	TRBJ2-7	CASSRNTPGTATPEQYF	TGTGCCAGCAGCAGGAACACTCCCGGGACGGCTACCCCCGAGCAGTACTTC
NA	TRBD2	TRBV18	TRBJ2-1	CASSLTSGRRINNEQFF	TGTGCCAGCTCACTGACTAGCGGGAGGCGTATCAACAATGAGCAGTTCTTC
once	NA	TRBV5-8	TRBJ1-3	CASSLLITDSGNTIYF	TGTGCCAGCAGCTTGCTTATTACAGACTCTGGAAACACCATATATTTT
NA	TRBD1	TRBV5-4	TRBJ1-2	CASSFSGDRGYGYTF	TGTGCCAGCAGCTTTTCGGGGGACAGGGGCTATGGCTACACCTTC
NA	TRBD1	TRBV28	TRBJ2-1	CASSYLGTGRLHEQFF	TGTGCCAGCTCATATTTGGGGACAGGGAGGTTACATGAGCAGTTCTTC
NA	NA	TRBV2	TRBJ2-7	CASITKGDSAYEQYF	TGTGCCAGCATCACTAAGGGGGATTCCGCCTACGAGCAGTACTTC
few	NA	TRBV30	TRBJ1-1	CALNLEGVTEAFF	TGTGCCCTGAATCTAGAGGGGGTCACTGAAGCTTTCTTT
NA	NA	TRBV6-5	TRBJ1-5	CASSYVAGSNQPQHF	TGTGCCAGCAGTTACGTTGCAGGGAGCAATCAGCCCCAGCATTTT
NA	NA	TRBV11-3	TRBJ2-3	CASSLGGGGADTQYF	TGTGCCAGCAGCTTAGGGGGCGGTGGGGCAGATACGCAGTATTTT
once	TRBD2	TRBV4-1	TRBJ2-1	CASSLPGLAVYNEQFF	TGCGCCAGCAGCTTACCGGGACTAGCGGTCTACAATGAGCAGTTCTTC
NA	TRBD1	TRBV5-4	TRBJ1-2	CASSPGQGGFYGYTF	TGTGCCAGCAGCCCCGGACAGGGGGGTTTTTATGGCTACACCTTC
NA	NA	TRBV9	TRBJ2-5	CASSVDLRLEETQYF	TGTGCCAGCAGCGTAGACCTAAGGTTGGAAGAGACCCAGTACTTC
NA	TRBD2	TRBV5-1	TRBJ2-3	CASSFSTSGSADTQYF	TGCGCCAGCAGCTTTTCGACTAGCGGGAGTGCAGATACGCAGTATTTT
NA	TRBD1	TRBV5-5	TRBJ2-7	CASSLEDREYNEQYF	TGTGCCAGCAGCTTGGAGGACAGGGAATATAACGAGCAGTACTTC
once	NA	TRBV11-3	TRBJ2-7	CASSTRDEQYF	TGTGCCAGCAGCACCCGCGACGAGCAGTACTTC
once	TRBD2	TRBV28	TRBJ2-7	CASSLSGGRPYEQYF	TGTGCCAGCAGTTTATCCGGCGGGAGACCTTACGAGCAGTACTTC
NA	NA	TRBV6-1	TRBJ1-2	CASSEVGTLLYGYTF	TGTGCCAGCAGTGAAGTCGGAACACTACTCTATGGCTACACCTTC
NA	NA	TRBV10-3	TRBJ1-1	CAISPVNTEAFF	TGTGCCATCAGCCCAGTTAACACTGAAGCTTTCTTT
once	TRBD1	TRBV27	TRBJ2-7	CASRLWGTGGSYEQYF	TGTGCCAGCAGGTTGTGGGGGACAGGGGGCTCCTACGAGCAGTACTTC
few	NA	TRBV9	TRBJ2-7	CASSVGNGRGDEQYF	TGTGCCAGCAGCGTAGGCAATGGCAGAGGAGATGAGCAGTACTTC
once	TRBD2	TRBV7-9	TRBJ2-7	CASWGPQTSFEQYF	TGTGCCAGCTGGGGCCCACAGACTAGCTTCGAGCAGTACTTC
NA	NA	TRBV2	TRBJ2-5	CASSYLREYQETQYF	TGTGCCAGCAGTTACCTTAGAGAGTACCAAGAGACCCAGTACTTC
NA	NA	TRBV9	TRBJ2-1	CASSVDSRYNEQFF	TGTGCCAGCAGCGTGGACAGTCGATACAATGAGCAGTTCTTC
NA	NA	TRBV10-2	TRBJ2-1	CASREPTYNEQFF	TGCGCCAGCCGGGAACCTACTTACAATGAGCAGTTCTTC
NA	TRBD2	TRBV27	TRBJ2-5	CASSPVLAEQETQYF	TGTGCCAGCAGCCCGGTACTAGCGGAGCAAGAGACCCAGTACTTC
NA	TRBD2	TRBV3-1/TRBV3-2	TRBJ2-1	CASSQDWASGTRDEQFF	TGTGCCAGCAGCCAAGATTGGGCTAGCGGGACGAGGGATGAGCAGTTCTTC
NA	TRBD1	TRBV7-2	TRBJ1-2	CASSFTGQGYDYTF	TGTGCCAGCAGCTTTACGGGACAGGGGTACGACTACACCTTC
NA	NA	TRBV6-6	TRBJ2-2	CASSPPSGELFF	TGTGCCAGCAGCCCTCCGTCCGGGGAGCTGTTTTTT
NA	NA	TRBV6-5	TRBJ2-1	CASSRVGINEQFF	TGTGCCAGCAGCCGGGTGGGGATCAATGAGCAGTTCTTC
once	NA	TRBV20-1	TRBJ2-7	CSVSSGYEQYF	TGCAGTGTAAGTTCTGGGTACGAGCAGTACTTC
NA	NA	TRBV5-6	TRBJ2-7	CASSRGDTYEQYF	TGTGCCAGCAGCCGGGGGGACACCTACGAGCAGTACTTC
NA	NA	TRBV30	TRBJ1-4	CAWSVQGLNEKLFF	TGTGCCTGGAGTGTGCAGGGGTTGAATGAAAAACTGTTTTTT
NA	NA	TRBV9	TRBJ1-2	CASSPPGDGYTF	TGTGCCAGCAGCCCCCCCGGGGATGGCTACACCTTC
NA	NA	TRBV5-1	TRBJ2-1	CASSLVQPLALSYNEQFF	TGCGCCAGCAGCTTGGTTCAGCCCCTAGCGCTAAGCTACAATGAGCAGTTCTTC
NA	NA	TRBV7-8	TRBJ2-7	CASSLGPGWISYEQYF	TGTGCCAGCAGCTTAGGGCCGGGCTGGATATCCTACGAGCAGTACTTC
NA	TRBD2	TRBV27	TRBJ2-1	CASRSLTSGDYNEQFF	TGTGCCAGCAGATCCCTGACTAGCGGAGACTACAATGAGCAGTTCTTC